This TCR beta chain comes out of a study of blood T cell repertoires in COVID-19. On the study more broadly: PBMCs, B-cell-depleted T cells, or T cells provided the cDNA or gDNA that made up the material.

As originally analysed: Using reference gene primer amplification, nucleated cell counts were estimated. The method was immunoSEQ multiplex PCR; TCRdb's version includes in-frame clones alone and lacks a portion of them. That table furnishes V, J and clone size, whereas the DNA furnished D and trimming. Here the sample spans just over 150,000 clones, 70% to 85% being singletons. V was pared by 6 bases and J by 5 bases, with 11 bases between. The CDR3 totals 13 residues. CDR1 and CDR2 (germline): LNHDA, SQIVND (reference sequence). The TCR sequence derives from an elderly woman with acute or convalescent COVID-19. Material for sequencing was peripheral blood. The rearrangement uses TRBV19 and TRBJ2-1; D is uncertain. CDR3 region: CASSFRPDNEQFF. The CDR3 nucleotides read TGTGCCAGTAGCTTCAGGCCCGACAATGAGCAGTTCTTC.